A single sample is the source of the 22 T cell receptor beta chains below, sequenced in a study of T cells in tuberculosis. Measured with immunoSEQ multiplex PCR; TCRdb has only the in-frame clones, and not every one. The top ten hold under 2% of the sample, which has some 41,000 clones, about 94% seen once. Material: PBMCs. The source of these receptors is a donor between 10 and 29 years old with latent tuberculosis or without tuberculosis infection. Some clones in this sample may be carry-over from other donors' samples.

This clone was recorded once. The chain uses TRBV28 and TRBJ2-6, with D perhaps TRBD2 (5 bases). The germline gives CDR1 MDHEN, CDR2 SYDVKM. The germline V and J ends were trimmed by 3 bases and 6 bases, with 12 bases remaining between them. CDR3 length: 15 amino acids. The CDR3 region is CASSFAVREANVLTF. DNA for the CDR3: TGTGCCAGCAGTTTCGCGGTTCGGGAGGCCAACGTCCTGACTTTC.

V and J are TRBV7-3 and TRBJ2-5, with 12 bases matching TRBD2. Germline CDR1 is SGHTA and CDR2 is FQGTGA. The CDR3 runs 15 residues. The V gene end was trimmed by 5 bases and the J gene end by 4 bases; junction bases not matched to a gene: 5. The DNA of the CDR3 is TGTGCCAGCAGCCTAGCGGGAGGGCCCGGAGAGACCCAGTACTTC. Its protein product is CASSLAGGPGETQYF.

The J gene is TRBJ1-2, the V gene TRBV28, with D possibly being TRBD1 (5 bases). Per germline, CDR1 MDHEN and CDR2 SYDVKM. This CDR3 has 10 amino acids. Between the trimmed V and J ends, which lost 8 bases and 8 bases, there was a span of 9 bases. CDR3 in amino acids: CASRRVGYTF. DNA of the CDR3: TGTGCCAGCCGCAGGGTCGGCTACACCTTC.

The chain is built from TRBV12-5 and TRBJ2-5; 8 bases fit TRBD1. Per germline, CDR1 LGHNT and CDR2 FRNRAP. The CDR3 spans 15 residues. V was pared by 4 bases and J by 5 bases, with 9 bases of the junction left unmatched. The CDR3: CASGSPTGVEETQYF. The CDR3 region has the DNA TGTGCTAGTGGTTCCCCGACAGGGGTGGAGGAGACCCAGTACTTC. Full variable domain (missing parts from reference TRBV12-5 and TRBJ2-5): DARVTQTPRHKVTEMGQEVTMRCQPILGHNTVFWYRQTMMQGLELLAYFRNRAPLDDSGMPKDRFSAEMPDATLATLKIQPSEPRDSAVYFCASGSPTGVEETQYFGPGTRLLVL.

The chain has TRBV4-3 and TRBJ2-5, with 7 bases lining up with TRBD1. The trim removed 0 bases at V and 4 bases at J, leaving 2 bases unmatched. The CDR3 sequence is 14 residues long. CDR1 and CDR2 (germline): LGHNA, YSLEER. The CDR3 sequence is CASSQDRGIETQYF. The CDR3 DNA follows: TGCGCCAGCAGCCAAGACAGGGGGATAGAGACCCAGTACTTC.

V and J are TRBV4-3 and TRBJ2-2; D perhaps matches TRBD2 (6 bases). Germline-derived CDR1 and CDR2 are LGHNA and YSLEER. CDR3 length: 15 residues. With 5 bases removed from V and 4 bases from J, the gap between germline ends came to 14 bases. Here the CDR3 DNA reads TGCGCCAGCAGCGTTGGCAGACTAGTCACCGGGGAGCTGTTTTTT. Protein: CASSVGRLVTGELFF.

This chain links TRBV29-1 with TRBJ2-5, with D perhaps TRBD2 (6 bases). This CDR3 comprises 12 residues. Trimming cost V 6 bases and J 0 bases, with 8 bases left between them. Germline V gene data show CDR1 as SQVTM and CDR2 as ANQGSEA. The CDR3: CSVGGNQETQYF. As DNA, the CDR3 is TGCAGCGTGGGCGGGAACCAAGAGACCCAGTACTTC.

V is TRBV2 and J is TRBJ2-7, with 8 bases matching TRBD1. Germline V CDR1 and CDR2: SNHLY, FYNNEI. This CDR3 has 12 amino acids. The J segment lost 2 bases and the V segment lost 8 bases, leaving 2 bases of the junction unmatched. CDR3 residues: CASVTGAYEQYF. CDR3 coding DNA: TGTGCCAGCGTGACAGGGGCCTACGAGCAGTACTTC.

This chain connects TRBV4-1 to TRBJ1-3, with D possibly being TRBD1 (5 bases). The CDR3 has 15 amino acids. Germline-derived CDR1 and CDR2 are MGHRA and YSYEKL. Trimming took off 4 bases at V and 4 bases at J, with 14 bases between the two ends. In DNA, the CDR3 is TGCGCCAGCAGCCTAGATGGGGGGGTCGGAAACACCATATATTTT. It is translated as CASSLDGGVGNTIYF.

V usage is TRBV18 and J usage is TRBJ2-2; D is perhaps TRBD2 (6 bases). This CDR3 is built from 15 residues. Germline CDR1 reads KGHSH; CDR2 reads LQKENI. Deletions cut 4 bases from V and 7 bases from J, with 16 bases between. CDR3 sequence reads: CASSQGTGTLGELFF. Here the CDR3 DNA reads TGTGCCAGCTCACAGGGGACCGGGACTCTCGGGGAGCTGTTTTTT.

The gene calls are TRBV30 and TRBJ2-5; 9 bases map to TRBD1. Germline-derived CDR1 and CDR2 are GTSNPN and SVGIG (reference sequence). V lost 5 bases to trimming and J lost 5 bases; unmatched junction nucleotides: 3. This CDR3 spans 12 amino acids. The chain's CDR3 is CAWGTGSETQYF. In DNA, the CDR3 is TGTGCCTGGGGGACAGGGTCGGAGACCCAGTACTTC.

V and J are TRBV4-2 and TRBJ2-1; 8 bases line up with TRBD2. CDR1 and CDR2 from the germline V gene are LGHNA and YNFKEQ. The CDR3 extends over 16 amino acids. The ends lost 4 bases at V and 4 bases at J; junction bases unmatched: 9. CDR3 coding DNA: TGTGCCAGCAGCCTCACCAGCGGGAGACCGTACAATGAGCAGTTCTTC. This encodes CASSLTSGRPYNEQFF.

The chain combines TRBV9 with TRBJ2-7; TRBD2 might be the D (6 bases). Germline V CDR1 and CDR2: SGDLS, YYNGEE. CDR3 length: 15 amino acids. V lost 5 bases to trimming and J lost 2 bases, with 17 bases between them. The DNA for the CDR3 is TGTGCCAGCAGTCGGGGCGAGGAGCGGGCCTACGAGCAGTACTTC. Protein product: CASSRGEERAYEQYF.

V and J are TRBV29-1 and TRBJ2-7; possibly TRBD1 for D (6 bases). The CDR3 spans 11 residues. In germline, CDR1 is SQVTM, CDR2 ANQGSEA. V lost 1 base and J lost 10, with 11 bases in between. Written as DNA, the CDR3 is TGCAGCGTTGAAGTGGGGGACACCCAGTACTTC. Protein product: CSVEVGDTQYF.

The chain employs TRBV30 and TRBJ1-5; 8 bases line up with TRBD1. Germline CDR1 reads GTSNPN; CDR2 reads SVGIG (reference sequence). There are 16 residues in the CDR3. The J segment lost 6 bases and the V segment lost 3 bases, leaving 13 bases of the junction unmatched. The CDR3 region has the DNA TGTGCCTGGAGCGCTCGGACAGGGCGAGGGGCTCAGCCCCAGCATTTT. Amino acid sequence: CAWSARTGRGAQPQHF.

This sequence joins TRBV5-4 and TRBJ2-2; D unclear. In germline, CDR1 is SGHNT, CDR2 YYREEE (reference sequence). CDR3 length: 14 amino acids. The V end was cut by 0 bases, the J end by 6 bases, with 9 bases between. CDR3 loop: CASSLEVLSGELFF. CDR3 DNA sequence: TGTGCCAGCAGCTTGGAAGTGCTATCCGGGGAGCTGTTTTTT.

V usage is TRBV12-5 and J usage is TRBJ2-5; 10 bases are shared with TRBD2. Trimming removed 5 bases from V and 4 bases from J; junction bases left unmatched: 4. CDR3 size: 14 residues. CDR1 LGHNT and CDR2 FRNRAP come from the germline V gene. The chain's CDR3 is CASGLSSGRETQYF. The CDR3 bases are TGTGCTAGTGGTCTTTCTAGCGGGAGAGAGACCCAGTACTTC.

The chain couples TRBV10-3 to TRBJ2-7; the match to TRBD2 covers 8 bases. The junction had 12 bases not matched to a gene; V was cut back by 5 bases and J by 0 bases. The CDR3 runs to 17 residues. CDR1 is ENHRY and CDR2 is SYGVKD in the germline V gene. The CDR3 loop reads CAISPGGERGFSYEQYF. CDR3 DNA: TGTGCCATCAGTCCGGGTGGTGAGCGGGGGTTCTCCTACGAGCAGTACTTC.

In its sample, this clone was seen once. The gene calls are TRBV6-1 and TRBJ2-6; D unresolved. V lost 2 bases, J lost 0 bases, and 8 bases lay in between. Germline CDR1 and CDR2: MNHNS and SASEGT. CDR3 length: 16 residues. The CDR3 loop reads CASSESWSSGANVLTF. CDR3 sequence (DNA): TGTGCCAGCAGTGAATCCTGGAGCTCTGGGGCCAACGTCCTGACTTTC.

This sequence joins TRBV2 and TRBJ1-4; the D gene is possibly TRBD1 (6 bases). The CDR3 sequence is 11 residues long. Per the germline V gene, CDR1 is SNHLY and CDR2 is FYNNEI. Trimming left V 5 bases short and J 13 bases short, with 11 bases between. The DNA of the CDR3 is TGTGCCAGCAGTTTTACAGGGTTACTGTTTTTT. As protein: CASSFTGLLFF.

The genes are TRBV6-1 and TRBJ2-7; 8 bases line up with TRBD1. The CDR3 length is 16 residues. Trimming removed 0 bases from V and 2 bases from J; junction bases left unmatched: 6. Germline V lookup: CDR1 MNHNS, CDR2 SASEGT. The CDR3 DNA reads TGTGCCAGCAGTGAAGCGCAGGTCAGGGGGCCCTACGAGCAGTACTTC. Translating it yields CASSEAQVRGPYEQYF.

CDR3 loop: CASSLASGSTDTQYF. The CDR3 nucleotides are TGTGCCAGCAGCTTGGCTAGCGGGAGCACAGATACGCAGTATTTT. The chain employs TRBV5-6 and TRBJ2-3, with 8 bases fitting TRBD2. CDR1 and CDR2 (germline): SGHDT, YYEEEE. This CDR3 contains 15 residues. Losses at the gene ends were 0 bases for V and 0 bases for J; bases not matched to a gene: 0.